This T cell receptor (beta chain) was retrieved from a study of blood T cell repertoires in COVID-19. Study details: PBMCs, B-cell-depleted T cells, or T cells were the source of the cDNA or gDNA that made up the material.

The junction had 7 bases not matched to a gene; V was cut back by 5 bases and J by 8 bases. The CDR3 is 14 amino acids. The germline CDR1 and CDR2 sequences are LNHDA and SQIVND (reference sequence). Clones were read by immunoSEQ multiplex PCR, and TCRdb kept only the in-frame ones, dropping some. Of about 12,000 clones in the sample, 72% were seen once. This chain uses TRBV19 with TRBJ2-1, with TRBD2 matching 9 bases. Sequenced: peripheral blood. This receptor was obtained from a man aged 60 to 69 with COVID-19, enrolled during active disease. The CDR3 sequence is CASSRAGGRDEQFF. The CDR3 DNA follows: TGTGCCAGTAGTCGAGCGGGAGGCAGGGATGAGCAGTTCTTC.